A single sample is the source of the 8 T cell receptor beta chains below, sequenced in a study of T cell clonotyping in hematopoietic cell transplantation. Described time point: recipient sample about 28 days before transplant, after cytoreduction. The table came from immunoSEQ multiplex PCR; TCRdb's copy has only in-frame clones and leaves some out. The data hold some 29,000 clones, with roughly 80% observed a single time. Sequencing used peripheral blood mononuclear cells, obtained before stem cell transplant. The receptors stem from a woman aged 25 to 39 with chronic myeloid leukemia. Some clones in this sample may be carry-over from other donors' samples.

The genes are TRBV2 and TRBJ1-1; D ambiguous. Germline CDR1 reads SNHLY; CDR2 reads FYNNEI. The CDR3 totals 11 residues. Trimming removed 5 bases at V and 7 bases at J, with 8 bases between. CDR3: CASSQIFEAFF. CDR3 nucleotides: TGTGCCAGCAGTCAAATATTTGAAGCTTTCTTT.

The CDR3 DNA sequence: TGTGCCAGTAGTATTGAAGGCCGGATCCAAGAGACCCAGTACTTC. This gives the protein CASSIEGRIQETQYF. The chain recombines TRBV19 with TRBJ2-5; no firm D call. Per germline, CDR1 LNHDA and CDR2 SQIVND (reference sequence). The CDR3 consists of 15 residues. V lost 3 bases, J lost 1 base, and 12 bases lay in between.

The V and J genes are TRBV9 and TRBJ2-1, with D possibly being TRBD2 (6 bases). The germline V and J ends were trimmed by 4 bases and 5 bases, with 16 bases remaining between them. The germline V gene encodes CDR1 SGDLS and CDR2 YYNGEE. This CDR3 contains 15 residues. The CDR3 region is CASSYAGLLHNEQFF. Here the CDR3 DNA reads TGTGCCAGCAGCTATGCGGGACTCCTTCACAATGAGCAGTTCTTC.

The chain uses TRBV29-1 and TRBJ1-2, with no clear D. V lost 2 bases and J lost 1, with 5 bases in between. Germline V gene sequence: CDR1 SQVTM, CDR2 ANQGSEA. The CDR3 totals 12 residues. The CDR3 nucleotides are TGCAGCGTTGAAAACCGTAACTATGGCTACACCTTC. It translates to CSVENRNYGYTF.

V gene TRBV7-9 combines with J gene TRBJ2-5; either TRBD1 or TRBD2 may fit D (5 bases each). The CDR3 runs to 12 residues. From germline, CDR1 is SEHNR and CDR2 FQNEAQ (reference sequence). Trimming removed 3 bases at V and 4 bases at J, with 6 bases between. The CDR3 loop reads CASSLRGETQYF. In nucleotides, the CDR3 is TGTGCCAGCAGCTTGAGGGGAGAGACCCAGTACTTC.

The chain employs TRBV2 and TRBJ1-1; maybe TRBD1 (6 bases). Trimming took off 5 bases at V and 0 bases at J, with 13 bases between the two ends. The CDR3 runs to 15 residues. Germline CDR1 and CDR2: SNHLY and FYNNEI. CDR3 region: CASSMSRGMNTEAFF. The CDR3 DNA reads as TGTGCCAGCAGTATGTCCAGGGGCATGAACACTGAAGCTTTCTTT.

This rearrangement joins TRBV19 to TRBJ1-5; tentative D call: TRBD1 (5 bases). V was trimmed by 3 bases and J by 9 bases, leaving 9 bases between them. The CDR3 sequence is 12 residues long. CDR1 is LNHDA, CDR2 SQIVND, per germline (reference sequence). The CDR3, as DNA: TGTGCCAGTAGTATTTTGGGGACGCCCCAGCATTTT. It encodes CASSILGTPQHF.

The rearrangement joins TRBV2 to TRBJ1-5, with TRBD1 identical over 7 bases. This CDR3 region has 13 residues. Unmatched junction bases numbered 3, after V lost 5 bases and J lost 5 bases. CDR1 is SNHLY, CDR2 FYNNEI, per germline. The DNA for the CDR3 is TGTGCCAGCAGTAGGGACAGAGATCAGCCCCAGCATTTT. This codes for CASSRDRDQPQHF. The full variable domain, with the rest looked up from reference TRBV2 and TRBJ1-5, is EPEVTQTPSHQVTQMGQEVILRCVPISNHLYFYWYRQILGQKVEFLVSFYNNEISEKSEIFDDQFSVERPDGSNFTLKIRSTKLEDSAMYFCASSRDRDQPQHFGDGTRLSIL.